This TCR beta chain was captured by sequencing in a study of CD8+ T cells in alopecia areata. Study overall: Approximately 6-11-week-old female C3H/HeJ mice were grafted with skin from spontaneously alopecic roughly 6-12-month-old C3H/HeJ graft donors.

Germline-derived CDR1 and CDR2 are NNHDY and SYVADS. This CDR3 contains 13 residues. With respect to this clone: Its antigen remains unidentified. The listed genes are named as in mouse. The missing CDR3 end, 4 residues past where the read stops, is filled in from the germline J gene.

Study-wide results and caveats: Lesional scalp displayed greater clonality than normal scalp, most notably in alopecia totalis/universalis. Normal skin's resident alphabeta T cells are sequenced alongside lesional scalp T cells.

The sequencing template was cDNA reverse transcribed from extracted RNA. TCRdb's copy holds only in-frame clones and misses some; the assay was immunoSEQ multiplex PCR. The repertoire consists of about 110,000 clones, none detected only once. Sequencing was performed on lesional skin. The chain uses TRBV13-3 and TRBJ2-4; TRBD1 might be the D (5 bases). This clonotype originated in a C3H/HeJ mouse with alopecia areata. The MHC haplotype of the strain is H2-k. The CDR3 spells CASSDAAGNTLYF. CDR3 DNA (partial): TGTGCCAGCAGTGATGCGGCAGGGAAC.